The 8 T cell receptor beta chains below come from one sample, sequenced in a study of shared clonotypes between healthy human individuals. Sequenced by immunoSEQ multiplex PCR; TCRdb stores in-frame clones only, minus some. The data contain around 580,000 clones, roughly 98% of them singletons. Naive CD8 cells lacked CD45RO and underwent positive selection for CCR7, leaving out terminally differentiated effector memory CD45RA+ cells. Material for sequencing was naive CD8+ T cells sorted from blood. These receptors all come from a man aged 25-45 years in good health.

The CDR3 region has the DNA TGCGCCAGCAGCCTGGGACTTCGGGGTACGCAGTATTTT. This sequence encodes CASSLGLRGTQYF. The chain couples TRBV4-1 to TRBJ2-3; possibly TRBD2 for D (6 bases). The CDR3 runs 13 residues. Germline V gene lookup returns CDR1 MGHRA and CDR2 YSYEKL. The V and J ends lost 4 bases and 8 bases respectively, with 13 bases between them.

About this clone itself: This sample also contains other DNA sequences that code for the same CDR3. The chain recombines TRBV9 with TRBJ2-1; D uncertain. The germline V gene has CDR1 SGDLS and CDR2 YYNGEE. CDR3 length: 14 residues. Trimming took 0 bases from V and 0 from J, leaving 4 bases between them. CDR3 nucleotides: TGTGCCAGCAGCGTAGGGTCCTCCTACAATGAGCAGTTCTTC. It codes for CASSVGSSYNEQFF.

The chain is built from TRBV28 and TRBJ1-4; D unresolved. CDR1 is MDHEN and CDR2 is SYDVKM in the germline V gene. The CDR3 is 16 amino acids. V lost 4 bases to trimming and J lost 0 bases, with 12 bases between them. CDR3 sequence (DNA): TGTGCCAGCAGTTCCCCATACCTTGCAACTAATGAAAAACTGTTTTTT. This codes for CASSSPYLATNEKLFF.

Only one count was recorded for this clone. This sequence joins TRBV7-9 and TRBJ2-1; 11 bases are shared with TRBD2. The CDR3 consists of 18 residues. Germline lookup yields CDR1 SEHNR and CDR2 FQNEAQ (reference sequence). Trimming took 1 base from V and 10 from J; bases not matched to a gene: 15. CDR3 coding DNA: TGTGCCAGCAGCTTAGATGAGGCGGCTAGCGGGAGGAGGGTAGAGCAGTTCTTC. Translating gives CASSLDEAASGRRVEQFF.

This sequence joins TRBV7-3 and TRBJ2-1, with 8 nucleotides matching TRBD2. The CDR3 contains 17 residues. Germline lookup yields CDR1 SGHTA and CDR2 FQGTGA. V shed 5 bases and J 0 bases; nucleotides not matched to a gene: 9. CDR3: CASSPISGTSSYNEQFF. CDR3 DNA: TGTGCCAGCAGCCCCATTAGCGGGACGAGCTCCTACAATGAGCAGTTCTTC.

V gene TRBV9 combines with J gene TRBJ2-1, with 7 bases matching TRBD2. This CDR3 comprises 16 residues. V was pared by 4 bases and J by 2 bases, with 9 bases of the junction left unmatched. Germline V lookup: CDR1 SGDLS, CDR2 YYNGEE. DNA of the CDR3: TGTGCCAGCAGCCAAGATAGCGGGCCTCCCTACAATGAGCAGTTCTTC. It encodes CASSQDSGPPYNEQFF.

This clone appeared a single time. The chain employs TRBV25-1 and TRBJ1-2, with D perhaps TRBD1 (5 bases). CDR1 and CDR2 (germline): MGHDK, SYGVNS. The V gene lost 3 bases and the J gene lost 0 bases, with 11 bases spanning the gap. The CDR3 totals 15 residues. CDR3 loop: CASSDYRTSNYGYTF. CDR3 coding DNA: TGTGCCAGCAGTGACTACCGGACATCTAACTATGGCTACACCTTC.

The chain uses TRBV6-1 and TRBJ2-5; TRBD1 matches 10 bases. The J segment lost 5 bases and the V segment lost 6 bases, leaving 9 bases of the junction unmatched. The CDR3 spans 15 residues. Looked up from germline, CDR1 is MNHNS and CDR2 is SASEGT. CDR3 residues: CASRWGTGVFETQYF. The DNA of the CDR3 is TGTGCCAGCAGGTGGGGGACAGGGGTTTTTGAGACCCAGTACTTC.